The sequence of this T cell receptor beta chain was determined in a study of beta chain features in type 1 diabetes. The study, taken as a whole, reports: There was no resolution here of whether HLA type influences TCRB rearrangement. Cells that show high TCR expression could be over-represented by cDNA sequencing.

V lost 4 bases and J 5 bases, leaving 14 bases between the germline ends. CDR1 SGHDT and CDR2 YYEEEE come from the germline V gene. The CDR3 contains 14 residues. As concerns this clone: The antigen is undetermined.

Sequencing targeted expressed TCRB transcripts, as all isolated RNA had been reverse transcribed. The method was immunoSEQ multiplex PCR; TCRdb's version includes in-frame clones alone and lacks a portion of them. The sample consists of 970,000 or so clones, 17% of them appearing once. It was via CD45RO/CCR7/CD25/CD127/CD95/CD27 that CD4+ naive, central memory, regulatory and stem cell-like memory cells were sorted. Sorted populations were all over 95% pure. The sequenced material came from naive CD4+ T cells from blood. This chain connects TRBV5-6 to TRBJ2-3; either TRBD1 or TRBD2 may fit D (5 bases each). The receptor comes from a woman younger than 35 in good health. This chain's CDR3 is CASSLRGEGDTQYF. The CDR3 region has the DNA TGTGCCAGCAGCCTTAGGGGAGAGGGAGATACGCAGTATTTT.